A selection of T cell receptor beta chains follows, all from one sample in a study of blood T cell repertoires in COVID-19. TCRdb's copy holds only in-frame clones and misses some; the assay was immunoSEQ multiplex PCR. The table includes roughly 52,000 clones, roughly 85% detected once. Sequenced material: peripheral blood. The receptor set was obtained from a human donor in a cohort sampled during active COVID-19. Both conserved end residues are part of each CDR3. The order of the fields is clone size, D gene, J gene, V gene, CDR3 DNA, CDR3 protein. A D gene is named only where the DNA matches it firmly. Clone sizes are given selectively: once, few, many, or a class where the clone is expanded.

few TRBD2 TRBJ2-1 TRBV7-2 TGTGCCAGCAGCTTAGCCCCCCCCGGAGCGGGAGTACTAGATGAGCAGTTCTTC CASSLAPPGAGVLDEQFF
once NA TRBJ2-1 TRBV4-1 TGCGCCAGCAGCCCCGACCAGAGAGGTGAGCAGTTCTTC CASSPDQRGEQFF
NA NA TRBJ1-2 TRBV9 TGTGCCAGCAGCCTTGAGGGGGAGGGTGGCTACACCTTC CASSLEGEGGYTF
NA NA TRBJ2-7 TRBV7-2 TGTGCCAGCAGCTTAGGATTTGGGACTGGGGGTGCCGCGAACGAGCAGTACTTC CASSLGFGTGGAANEQYF
NA TRBD2 TRBJ2-7 TRBV28 TGTGCCAGCAGTTTTGGGGCGGGAGAGACCGAGCAGTACTTC CASSFGAGETEQYF
NA TRBD1 TRBJ1-6 TRBV7-8 TGTGCCAGCAGAACACAGGGGGCTGGAGTTAATTCACCCCTCCACTTT CASRTQGAGVNSPLHF
NA NA TRBJ2-1 TRBV10-3 TGTGCCATCAGTACAGCTAACAATGAGCAGTTCTTC CAISTANNEQFF
many TRBD2 TRBJ2-1 TRBV10-1 TGCGCCAGCCGCGACTCGGGAGGCAATGAGCAGTTCTTC CASRDSGGNEQFF
NA TRBD1 TRBJ1-5 TRBV6-6 TGTGCCAGCAGTCGGGGGACGTTCCCGACAGGGGATCAGCCCCAGCATTTT CASSRGTFPTGDQPQHF
NA TRBD1 TRBJ1-6 TRBV2 TGTGCCAGCAGTGGAGGACAGGGGGCGCTTTCACCCCTCCACTTT CASSGGQGALSPLHF
once TRBD2 TRBJ2-1 TRBV28 TGTGCCAGCAGTTTAATCCGCAGCGGGAGGGCCCTTGATGAGCAGTTCTTC CASSLIRSGRALDEQFF
NA TRBD2 TRBJ2-1 TRBV7-3 TGTGCCAGCAGCGTGGGACTAGCCGGGATAGGTGAGCAGTTCTTC CASSVGLAGIGEQFF
NA NA TRBJ1-3 TRBV5-1 TGCGCCAGCAGCTTGGTCCCGGGAACGTCTGGAAACACCATATATTTT CASSLVPGTSGNTIYF
NA NA TRBJ1-6 TRBV6-2/TRBV6-3 TGTGCCAGCAGTTACTCAACCCTCTTCAGGGGAGATAATTCACCCCTCCACTTT CASSYSTLFRGDNSPLHF
NA TRBD1 TRBJ1-2 TRBV10-2 TGCGCCAGCAGTCAACGGACAGGGTCAACCTCTATGAGGGGCTACACCTTC CASSQRTGSTSMRGYTF
NA TRBD2 TRBJ2-1 TRBV19 TGTGCCAGTAGTATTCGGCTAGCGGGCGATGAGCAGTTCTTC CASSIRLAGDEQFF
NA NA TRBJ1-4 TRBV6-5 TGTGCCAGCAGTTACAGGGACACAACTAATGAAAAACTGTTTTTT CASSYRDTTNEKLFF
NA NA TRBJ2-5 TRBV5-1 TGCGCCAGCAGCCCGCAGGGCTTCCAAGAGACCCAGTACTTC CASSPQGFQETQYF
NA TRBD1 TRBJ2-2 TRBV10-2 TGCGCCAGTATCACAGGGGCCCAAACGAACACCGGGGAGCTGTTTTTT CASITGAQTNTGELFF
NA TRBD1 TRBJ1-2 TRBV10-3 TGTGCCATCAGTGAAACCCTTGGACAGGAGGATGGCTACACCTTC CAISETLGQEDGYTF
NA TRBD2 TRBJ2-5 TRBV3-1/TRBV3-2 TGTGCCAGCAGCCAAGGGGCGGGAGGTGGGGAGACCCAGTACTTC CASSQGAGGGETQYF
NA NA TRBJ1-5 TRBV7-8 TGTGCCAGCAGCTTAGACAGGGACAATCAGCCCCAGCATTTT CASSLDRDNQPQHF
NA NA TRBJ1-4 TRBV5-1 TGCGCCAGCAGCCTGGACGGGACTCCTCTGGGTAATGAAAAACTGTTTTTT CASSLDGTPLGNEKLFF
NA TRBD1 TRBJ2-7 TRBV5-1 TGCGCCAGCAGCTGGGACAGGGTCGCCTACGAGCAGTACTTC CASSWDRVAYEQYF
NA NA TRBJ2-5 TRBV14 TGTGCCAGCAGCCAAGGGGGGCAGGTGGAGACCCAGTACTTC CASSQGGQVETQYF
once TRBD1 TRBJ2-1 TRBV27 TGTGCCAGCAGTTCGACAGGGTGGATTTACAATGAGCAGTTCTTC CASSSTGWIYNEQFF
NA TRBD2 TRBJ2-2 TRBV5-1 TGCGCCAGCAGCTTGGGACTAGCGGCTAACACCGGGGAGCTGTTTTTT CASSLGLAANTGELFF
NA NA TRBJ2-2 TRBV6-5 TGTGCCAGCAAGAGGACTTACACCGGGGAGCTGTTTTTT CASKRTYTGELFF
NA NA TRBJ2-7 TRBV28 TGTGCCAGCAGTAAAGGGGTTCCCTACGAGCAGTACTTC CASSKGVPYEQYF
NA TRBD1 TRBJ2-1 TRBV5-6 TGTGCCAGCAGCTTGCGGGCAGGGGGTTACAATGAGCAGTTCTTC CASSLRAGGYNEQFF
NA TRBD1 TRBJ1-1 TRBV5-8 TGTGCCAGCAGCTTAAGGGGGCGGGGAACTGAAGCTTTCTTT CASSLRGRGTEAFF
NA NA TRBJ2-1 TRBV11-3 TGTGCCAGCAGCTTAGGCCCTCCCACTTCGGTCGGTGAGCAGTTCTTC CASSLGPPTSVGEQFF
once NA TRBJ2-5 TRBV18 TGTGCCAGCTCACCTCGTGCGGGGGAGACCCAGTACTTC CASSPRAGETQYF
NA NA TRBJ2-1 TRBV20-1 TGCAGTGCTAGTGAGGGCCCAAATGAGCAGTTCTTC CSASEGPNEQFF
once TRBD2 TRBJ2-4 TRBV4-1 TGCGCCAGCAGCCAAGTTAATAGCGGGTATGAGAGAAACATTCAGTACTTC CASSQVNSGYERNIQYF
NA TRBD1 TRBJ1-2 TRBV4-1 TGCGCCAGCAGCCAAGAGAACAGGGGGAGCGGCTACACCTTC CASSQENRGSGYTF
NA NA TRBJ1-5 TRBV19 TGTGCCAGTAGTCCCCAGGGTCTCAATCAGCCCCAGCATTTT CASSPQGLNQPQHF
NA NA TRBJ2-3 TRBV20-1 TGCAGTGCTGGGGGGGCTAAACAGTATTTT CSAGGAKQYF
NA TRBD1 TRBJ2-5 TRBV5-1 TGCGCCAGCAGCTTGGGGGACCGGTGGACAGGGCAAGAGACCCAGTACTTC CASSLGDRWTGQETQYF
NA NA TRBJ2-6 TRBV30 TGTGCCTGGAGTGTAGTCGCGGGGGCCAACGTCCTGACTTTC CAWSVVAGANVLTF
NA TRBD2 TRBJ2-1 TRBV10-2 TGCGCCAGCAGGGGAGGCGGGAGACAATCCTACAATGAGCAGTTCTTC CASRGGGRQSYNEQFF
few NA TRBJ2-1 TRBV5-6 TGTGCCAGCAGTCGGGGTCCAGGTACAACCAATGAGCAGTTCTTC CASSRGPGTTNEQFF
few NA TRBJ1-5 TRBV30 TGTGCCTGGAGTGTAGTAGGCAATCAGCCCCAGCATTTT CAWSVVGNQPQHF
NA NA TRBJ2-3 TRBV4-3 TGCGCCAGCAGCAAGAGGAGCGGGCCCACAGATACGCAGTATTTT CASSKRSGPTDTQYF
few NA TRBJ1-1 TRBV2 TGTGCCAGCAGTTCGGTCGAGAGGACTGAAGCTTTCTTT CASSSVERTEAFF